This T cell receptor beta chain originates from a study of blood T cell repertoires in COVID-19. Study-wide background: Spain, Italy and the United States supplied samples that represented acute and convalescent COVID-19. PBMCs, B-cell-depleted T cells, or T cells provided the cDNA or gDNA that made up the material.

Germline V lookup: CDR1 KGHDR, CDR2 SFDVKD. V lost 4 bases to trimming and J lost 6 bases, with 11 bases between them. The CDR3 is made up of 13 amino acids. Per the study methods: Amplification with reference gene primers provided the estimates of nucleated cell counts. Only in-frame clones appear in the TCRdb table, and some are missing; sequencing was by immunoSEQ multiplex PCR. V and J calls and clone size are given by that table; D and trimming were obtained from the DNA. Here the sample spans more than 95,000 clones, over 70% being singletons. This receptor was identified in a man in his fifties or sixties with acute or convalescent COVID-19. The sequencing sample was made of peripheral blood. The chain carries TRBV24-1 and TRBJ1-1; D not certain. The CDR3 DNA is TGTGCCACCAGTGACCCTGGGCTCCCTGAAGCTTTCTTT. Amino acids: CATSDPGLPEAFF.